What follows is one TCR beta chain and its context. This entry belongs to a study of blood T cell repertoires in COVID-19. Study at large: Samples taken during acute and convalescent COVID-19 were collected in the United States, Italy and Spain. PBMCs, B-cell-depleted T cells, or T cells provided the cDNA or gDNA that made up the material.

In the authors' methods: Amplification of reference gene primers was used by the study to estimate nucleated cell counts. Sequencing used immunoSEQ multiplex PCR; TCRdb keeps in-frame clones, though not all of them. Clone size and the V and J calls come from that table; the DNA yielded D and trimming. In the table there are some 260,000 clones, 80% to 90% of which are singletons. Germline loops: CDR1 KGHDR, CDR2 SFDVKD. This CDR3 contains 14 residues. Losses at the gene ends were 4 bases for V and 8 bases for J; bases not matched to a gene: 8. The genes are TRBV24-1 and TRBJ1-2; 8 nucleotides match TRBD1. This clonotype was obtained from a woman between 65 and 79 years old with COVID-19, enrolled during active disease. The source material was peripheral blood. As DNA, the CDR3 is TGTGCCACCAGTGAGACCGGACAGGGAGACGGCTACACCTTC. Its translation: CATSETGQGDGYTF.